The 28 T cell receptor beta chains below come from one sample, sequenced in a study of blood T cell repertoires in COVID-19. Data came from immunoSEQ multiplex PCR; TCRdb stores just in-frame clones and leaves some out. The sample gives 250,000 to 350,000 clones, less than 85% of which show up once; about 1.6% is in the top ten. Source material: peripheral blood. All receptors come from a human donor with COVID-19, enrolled during active disease. The donor label of this sample is uncertain.

This clone turned up a few times. The genes are TRBV19 and TRBJ2-1; tentative D call: TRBD1 (5 bases). Per the germline V gene, CDR1 is LNHDA and CDR2 is SQIVND (reference sequence). V lost 3 bases to trimming and J lost 0 bases, with 9 bases between them. This CDR3 is 15 amino acids long. This CDR3 reads CASSIQGSSYNEQFF. CDR3 DNA sequence: TGTGCCAGTAGTATCCAGGGAAGCTCCTACAATGAGCAGTTCTTC.

This sequence joins TRBV5-1 and TRBJ1-1, with 7 bases fitting TRBD1. This CDR3 contains 15 residues. The germline V gene has CDR1 SGHRS and CDR2 YFSETQ. With V trimmed by 4 bases and J by 5 bases, 11 bases remained unmatched. The CDR3 coding sequence is TGCGCCAGCAGCCCGACCAGAGGGGGCCGGACTGAAGCTTTCTTT. Translation gives CASSPTRGGRTEAFF.

J is TRBJ2-6 and V is TRBV27, with D hard to call. Germline CDR1 is MNHEY and CDR2 is SMNVEV (reference sequence). V was pared by 1 base and J by 1 base, with 8 bases between. CDR3 length: 16 residues. The CDR3 coding sequence is TGTGCCAGCAGTTTATATCGTCTATCTGGGGCCAACGTCCTGACTTTC. This encodes CASSLYRLSGANVLTF.

V is TRBV24-1 and J is TRBJ2-3; 14 bases are shared with TRBD2. Germline CDR1 is KGHDR and CDR2 is SFDVKD. V shed 4 bases, J shed 3 bases, and the junction held 8 bases outside the gene matches. CDR3 length equals 18 residues. The DNA for the CDR3 is TGTGCCACCAGTGAGCGCACGGGACTAGCGGGAGTGACAGATACGCAGTATTTT. This translates into CATSERTGLAGVTDTQYF.

This clone is a singleton in its sample. The CDR3: CASTFGTDTQYF. CDR3 coding DNA: TGTGCCAGCACCTTCGGCACAGATACGCAGTATTTT. V gene TRBV12-3 or TRBV12-4 combines with J gene TRBJ2-3; D ambiguous. The germline V and J ends were trimmed by 7 bases and 1 base, with 6 bases remaining between them. The CDR3 runs 12 residues.

V and J are TRBV4-1 and TRBJ1-6, with 8 bases matching TRBD1. Germline loops: CDR1 MGHRA, CDR2 YSYEKL. Unmatched junction bases numbered 7, after V lost 1 base and J lost 8 bases. The length of the CDR3 is 16 residues. CDR3 bases: TGCGCCAGCAGCCAAGTAAACAGGGGGACGGATTCACCCCTCCACTTT. The encoded protein is CASSQVNRGTDSPLHF.

The chain uses TRBV30 and TRBJ2-5; TRBD1 might be the D (8 bases). Trimming removed 0 bases at V and 4 bases at J, with 15 bases between. The germline V gene encodes CDR1 GTSNPN and CDR2 SVGIG (reference sequence). This CDR3 is built from 15 residues. For the CDR3, the DNA is TGTGCCTGGAGTGTAGGACAGGGAGGGGGAGAGACCCAGTACTTC. It specifies CAWSVGQGGGETQYF.

This chain uses TRBV27 with TRBJ1-4; 9 nucleotides match TRBD1. The V and J ends lost 5 bases and 8 bases, in that order; junction bases with no gene match: 6. The CDR3 is 14 amino acids. The germline CDR1 and CDR2 sequences are MNHEY and SMNVEV (reference sequence). CDR3 DNA: TGTGCCAGCAGTCCACAGGGGGCGGGGGAAAAACTGTTTTTT. It encodes CASSPQGAGEKLFF.

On this clone itself: This specimen includes other DNA sequences encoding the same CDR3. The rearrangement joins TRBV3-1 (or the pseudogene TRBV3-2) to TRBJ1-1; TRBD1 might be the D (5 bases). Trimming removed 1 base from V and 1 base from J, with 7 bases in between. Germline assignment: CDR1 LGHDT and CDR2 YNNKEL (reference sequence). The CDR3 runs 14 residues. CDR3 sequence (DNA): TGTGCCAGCAGCCAAGTAGACAGGAACACTGAAGCTTTCTTT. It translates to CASSQVDRNTEAFF.

V is TRBV5-5 and J is TRBJ2-1; TRBD2 aligns across 7 bases. Per germline, CDR1 SGHKS and CDR2 YYEKEE (reference sequence). This CDR3 is built from 14 residues. J was trimmed by 5 bases and V by 3 bases; bases with no gene match: 5. This CDR3 reads CASSSGTIDNEQFF. CDR3 in DNA: TGTGCCAGCAGCTCCGGGACTATTGACAATGAGCAGTTCTTC.

To note about this clone: The junction differs from germline at one of its ends, possibly a read error. At the DNA level, this CDR3 is encoded by other sequences in the same sample as well. V usage is TRBV3-1 (or the pseudogene TRBV3-2) and J usage is TRBJ2-7, with D tentatively TRBD1 (6 bases). CDR1 and CDR2 (germline): LGHDT, YNNKEL (reference sequence). The CDR3 covers 15 residues. The CDR3, as DNA: TGTGCCAGCAGTCAAGAAACCCAGGGGCCGGACGAGCAGTACTTC. Translating it yields CASSQETQGPDEQYF.

This chain uses TRBV25-1 with TRBJ1-4; 11 positions match TRBD1. V gave up 4 bases and J gave up 7 bases; unmatched junction bases: 8. The germline CDR1 and CDR2 sequences are MGHDK and SYGVNS. This CDR3 has 16 residues. CDR3 coding DNA: TGTGCCAGCAGTGCCCGGCGGGGGACAGGGGGTGAAAAACTGTTTTTT. Protein product: CASSARRGTGGEKLFF.

The chain has TRBV11-2 and TRBJ1-2; the match to TRBD1 covers 9 bases. V gave up 4 bases and J gave up 6 bases; unmatched junction bases: 9. The CDR3 runs 15 residues. Germline V gene lookup returns CDR1 SGHAT and CDR2 FQNNGV. The CDR3, as DNA: TGTGCCAGCAGCTCGGGACAGGGAGGGACTCATGGCTACACCTTC. It codes for CASSSGQGGTHGYTF.

In this sample, this clone turned up a few times. The gene calls are TRBV19 and TRBJ2-7; D is possibly TRBD1 (6 bases). The V gene's germline CDR1 is LNHDA and CDR2 SQIVND (reference sequence). The CDR3 is 15 residues long. V lost 6 bases and J 0 bases, leaving 15 bases between the germline ends. For the CDR3, the DNA is TGTGCCAGTAGCCTCAGGGGCAGGGGCTCCTACGAGCAGTACTTC. Translating gives CASSLRGRGSYEQYF.

A single count supports this clone. V is TRBV27 and J is TRBJ2-4; weak D call: TRBD1 (6 bases). The CDR3 runs to 14 residues. Trimming left V 4 bases short and J 9 bases short, with 16 bases between. Germline V gene lookup returns CDR1 MNHEY and CDR2 SMNVEV (reference sequence). The CDR3 DNA sequence: TGTGCCAGCAGTTCAACAGGGAAGTTCGGCATTCAGTACTTC. Encoded protein: CASSSTGKFGIQYF.

The V call is TRBV28, the J call TRBJ2-3; 13 nucleotides match TRBD2. This CDR3 has 15 residues. J lost 3 bases, V lost 6 bases, and 3 bases had no gene match. Looked up from germline, CDR1 is MDHEN and CDR2 is SYDVKM. The CDR3 region has the DNA TGTGCCAGCAGAAGACTAGCGGGAGGTACAGATACGCAGTATTTT. Translation: CASRRLAGGTDTQYF.

As DNA, the CDR3 is TGTGCCAGCAGTGAAACGGGCGGACTCTACAATGAGCAGTTCTTC. This codes for CASSETGGLYNEQFF. The rearrangement joins TRBV6-1 to TRBJ2-1; tentative D call: TRBD2 (5 bases). The CDR3 sequence is 15 residues long. V shed 2 bases and J shed 3 bases, with 11 bases lying between them. Per the germline V gene, CDR1 is MNHNS and CDR2 is SASEGT.

The rearrangement joins TRBV9 to TRBJ2-2, with a possible D match to TRBD2 (6 bases). The length of the CDR3 is 16 residues. CDR1 is SGDLS and CDR2 is YYNGEE in the germline V gene. The V gene lost 0 bases and the J gene lost 6 bases, with 15 bases spanning the gap. The CDR3 reads CASSVVAGPVSGELFF. The CDR3 nucleotides read TGTGCCAGCAGCGTAGTTGCGGGGCCGGTCTCCGGGGAGCTGTTTTTT. The full variable domain, completed using reference TRBV9 and TRBJ2-2, is DSGVTQTPKHLITATGQRVTLRCSPRSGDLSVYWYQQSLDQGLQFLIQYYNGEERAKGNILERFSAQQFPDLHSELNLSSLELGDSALYFCASSVVAGPVSGELFFGEGSRLTVL.

V usage is TRBV6-5 and J usage is TRBJ1-1, with unresolved D. The V gene's germline CDR1 is MNHEY and CDR2 SVGAGI. V lost 6 bases to trimming and J lost 0 bases, with 8 bases between them. The CDR3 contains 13 residues. CDR3 in amino acids: CASSATVNTEAFF. CDR3 nucleotides: TGTGCCAGCAGCGCCACAGTGAACACTGAAGCTTTCTTT.

This rearrangement joins TRBV11-1 to TRBJ2-1; D uncertain. The CDR3 is 15 residues long. CDR1 and CDR2 from the germline V gene are SGHAT and FQDESV (reference sequence). Trimming pared 4 bases from V and 0 bases from J, leaving 10 bases between. The CDR3 DNA is TGTGCCAGCAGCTCTCAGGTCAGCTCCTACAATGAGCAGTTCTTC. Translating it yields CASSSQVSSYNEQFF.

The chain couples TRBV19 to TRBJ2-1; 7 bases agree with TRBD1. Germline lookup yields CDR1 LNHDA and CDR2 SQIVND (reference sequence). The V and J ends lost 2 bases and 6 bases, in that order; junction bases with no gene match: 10. The CDR3 has 16 amino acids. The CDR3 DNA sequence: TGTGCCAGTAGTATACTAGGGACAGTCTTAAGCAATGAGCAGTTCTTC. Translation gives CASSILGTVLSNEQFF.

Details on this clone: One end of the junction does not line up with germline, which may come from a read error. V is TRBV5-4 and J is TRBJ1-3; a weak D match, TRBD1 (6 bases). This CDR3 contains 17 residues. Germline CDR1 SGHNT, CDR2 YYREEE (reference sequence). The CDR3 coding sequence is TGTGCCAGCAGTTTGGGGGGGCAGGGCCCCTCTGGAAACACCATATATTTT. Its protein product is CASSLGGQGPSGNTIYF.

The V and J genes are TRBV29-1 and TRBJ2-3, with a weak D call TRBD1 (6 bases). Trimming removed 4 bases from V and 1 base from J, with 12 bases in between. This CDR3 has 14 residues. Germline CDR1 is SQVTM and CDR2 is ANQGSEA. CDR3: CSVGRDIGTDTQYF. The CDR3, as DNA: TGCAGCGTTGGCCGGGACATAGGCACAGATACGCAGTATTTT.

This chain uses TRBV18 with TRBJ2-3, with D uncertain. The V gene lost 2 bases and the J gene lost 0 bases, with 6 bases spanning the gap. CDR3 length equals 14 residues. The germline V gene has CDR1 KGHSH and CDR2 LQKENI. CDR3 sequence: CASSPSQSTDTQYF. The CDR3 region has the DNA TGTGCCAGCTCACCAAGCCAAAGCACAGATACGCAGTATTTT.

Only one count was recorded for this clone. The V call is TRBV6-1, the J call TRBJ2-5; weak D call: TRBD2 (9 bases). This CDR3 region has 18 residues. The germline V gene encodes CDR1 MNHNS and CDR2 SASEGT. Trimming took 3 bases from V and 5 from J, leaving 25 bases between them. CDR3 in DNA: TGTGCCAGCAGTGAGATGGGGGCTAGCGGGACAGGATTGGAGACCCAGTACTTC. It specifies CASSEMGASGTGLETQYF.

The V and J genes are TRBV27 and TRBJ1-4, with D perhaps matching TRBD1 (6 bases). Per the germline V gene, CDR1 is MNHEY and CDR2 is SMNVEV (reference sequence). The V gene lost 8 bases and the J gene lost 0 bases, with 19 bases spanning the gap. The CDR3 covers 17 residues. The CDR3 region is CASAWTALLATNEKLFF. CDR3 DNA sequence: TGTGCCAGCGCCTGGACAGCACTACTCGCAACTAATGAAAAACTGTTTTTT.

This chain uses TRBV6-5 with TRBJ1-1; D may be TRBD1 (5 bases). CDR3 length: 15 residues. V was trimmed by 6 bases and J by 5 bases, leaving 19 bases between them. The germline V gene encodes CDR1 MNHEY and CDR2 SVGAGI. CDR3 DNA: TGTGCCAGCAGAAATAATGGGGGGTTGGGGACTGAAGCTTTCTTT. It codes for CASRNNGGLGTEAFF.

This rearrangement joins TRBV19 to TRBJ1-5; tentatively, D is TRBD1 (5 bases). Trimming removed 9 bases at V and 7 bases at J, with 25 bases between. The CDR3 covers 16 residues. Germline loops: CDR1 LNHDA, CDR2 SQIVND (reference sequence). The CDR3 bases are TGTGCCAGCAGGGAAATAGGCGCGGGGCCGGGGCAGCCCCAGCATTTT. Residues: CASREIGAGPGQPQHF.